Ten or more counts support the clone carrying this T cell receptor beta chain. The CDR3 is made up of 14 amino acids. Trimming removed 3 bases at V and 4 bases at J, with 12 bases between. Using a J-beta primer mix together with a sample-barcoded 5' primer, a second PCR was run for about 6 to 11 cycles. TCRdb redid the calling of the 5' RACE reads with MiXCR, one entry per CDR3 protein. Of some 730,000 distinct CDR3 sequences in the sample, approximately 21% were seen once. These data originate in a study of blood T cells in healthy people across ages. The TCR sequence derives from a man between 70 and 80 years old in good health. The chain recombines TRBV12-3 or TRBV12-4 with TRBJ2-5; D possibly corresponds to TRBD1 (8 bases). The sample was blood. The CDR3 sequence is CASSFNRGGETQYF. CDR3 in DNA: TGTGCCAGCAGTTTCAACAGGGGGGGAGAGACCCAGTACTTC.